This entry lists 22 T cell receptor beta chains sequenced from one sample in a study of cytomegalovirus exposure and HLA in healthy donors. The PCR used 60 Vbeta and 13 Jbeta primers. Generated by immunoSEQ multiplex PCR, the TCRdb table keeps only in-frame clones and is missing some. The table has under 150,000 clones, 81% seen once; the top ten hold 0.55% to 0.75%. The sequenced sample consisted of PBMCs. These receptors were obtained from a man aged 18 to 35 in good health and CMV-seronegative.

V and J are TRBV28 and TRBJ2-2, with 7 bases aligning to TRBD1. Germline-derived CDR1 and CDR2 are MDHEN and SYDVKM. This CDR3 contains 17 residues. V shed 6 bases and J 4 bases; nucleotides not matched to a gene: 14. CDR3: CASSLPRGSLLTGELFF. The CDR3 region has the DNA TGTGCCAGCAGCCTACCCAGGGGGTCCCTCCTCACCGGGGAGCTGTTTTTT.

The CDR3 region is CASSDPTPGGWNTGELFF. CDR3 sequence (DNA): TGTGCCAGCAGTGATCCTACTCCGGGGGGGTGGAACACCGGGGAGCTGTTTTTT. The chain is built from TRBV6-1 and TRBJ2-2; 8 nucleotides align to TRBD2. The CDR3 totals 18 residues. CDR1 is MNHNS and CDR2 is SASEGT in the germline V gene. The V segment lost 3 bases and the J segment 1 base; nucleotides outside the gene matches: 10.

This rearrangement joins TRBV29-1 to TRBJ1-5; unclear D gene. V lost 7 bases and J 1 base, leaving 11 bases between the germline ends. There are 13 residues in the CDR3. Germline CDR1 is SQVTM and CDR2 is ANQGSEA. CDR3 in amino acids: CSASEGSNQPQHF. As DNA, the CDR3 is TGCAGCGCCTCAGAGGGCAGCAATCAGCCCCAGCATTTT.

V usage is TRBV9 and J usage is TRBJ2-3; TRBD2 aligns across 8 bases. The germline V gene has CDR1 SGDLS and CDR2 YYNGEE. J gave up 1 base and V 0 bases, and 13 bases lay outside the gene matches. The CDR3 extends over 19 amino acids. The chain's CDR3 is CASSVATRDSGERTDTQYF. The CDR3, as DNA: TGTGCCAGCAGCGTAGCTACCCGTGATAGCGGGGAGCGCACAGATACGCAGTATTTT.

The CDR3 region is CSVQGAETQYF. DNA for the CDR3: TGCAGCGTCCAGGGGGCCGAGACCCAGTACTTC. This chain connects TRBV29-1 to TRBJ2-5, with 8 bases lining up with TRBD1. V lost 6 bases to trimming and J lost 5 bases; unmatched junction nucleotides: 2. This CDR3 comprises 11 residues. Germline CDR1 is SQVTM and CDR2 is ANQGSEA.

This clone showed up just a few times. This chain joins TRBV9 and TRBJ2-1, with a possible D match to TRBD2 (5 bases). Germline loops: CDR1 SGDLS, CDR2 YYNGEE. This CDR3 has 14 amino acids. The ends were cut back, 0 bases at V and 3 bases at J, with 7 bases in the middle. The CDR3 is CASSVGGVYNEQFF. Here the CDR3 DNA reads TGTGCCAGCAGCGTAGGGGGAGTCTACAATGAGCAGTTCTTC.

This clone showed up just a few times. The CDR3: CASSWTGKMNTEAFF. CDR3 nucleotides: TGTGCCAGCAGTTGGACAGGGAAAATGAACACTGAAGCTTTCTTT. The chain combines TRBV6-5 with TRBJ1-1; 8 bases align to TRBD1. Trimming took 4 bases from V and 0 from J; bases not matched to a gene: 4. The germline CDR1 and CDR2 sequences are MNHEY and SVGAGI. CDR3 length: 15 residues.

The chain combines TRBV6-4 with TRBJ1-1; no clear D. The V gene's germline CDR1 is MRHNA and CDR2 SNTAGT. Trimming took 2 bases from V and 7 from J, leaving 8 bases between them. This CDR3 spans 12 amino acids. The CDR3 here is CASSDGGGEAFF. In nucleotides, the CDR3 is TGTGCCAGCAGTGACGGTGGAGGTGAAGCTTTCTTT.

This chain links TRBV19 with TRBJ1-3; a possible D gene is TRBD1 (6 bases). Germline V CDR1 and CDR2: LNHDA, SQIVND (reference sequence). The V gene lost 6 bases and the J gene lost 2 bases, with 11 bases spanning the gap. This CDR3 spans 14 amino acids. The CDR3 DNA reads TGTGCCAGTAGCCCGAACAGGGCTGGAAACACCATATATTTT. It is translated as CASSPNRAGNTIYF.

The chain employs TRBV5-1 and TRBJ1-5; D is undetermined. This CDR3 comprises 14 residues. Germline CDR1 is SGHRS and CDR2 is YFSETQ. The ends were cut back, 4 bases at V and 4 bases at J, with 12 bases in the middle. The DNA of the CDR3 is TGCGCCAGCAGCCCGGACGGACTTAATCAGCCCCAGCATTTT. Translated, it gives CASSPDGLNQPQHF. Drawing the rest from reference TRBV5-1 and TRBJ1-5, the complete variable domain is KAGVTQTPRYLIKTRGQQVTLSCSPISGHRSVSWYQQTPGQGLQFLFEYFSETQRNKGNFPGRFSGRQFSNSRSEMNVSTLELGDSALYLCASSPDGLNQPQHFGDGTRLSIL.

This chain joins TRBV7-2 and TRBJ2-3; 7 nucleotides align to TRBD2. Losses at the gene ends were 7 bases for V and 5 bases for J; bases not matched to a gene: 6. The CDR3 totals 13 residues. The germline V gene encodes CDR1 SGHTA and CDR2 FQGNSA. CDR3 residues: CASISAGEDTQYF. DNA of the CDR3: TGTGCCAGCATTAGCGCGGGGGAAGATACGCAGTATTTT.

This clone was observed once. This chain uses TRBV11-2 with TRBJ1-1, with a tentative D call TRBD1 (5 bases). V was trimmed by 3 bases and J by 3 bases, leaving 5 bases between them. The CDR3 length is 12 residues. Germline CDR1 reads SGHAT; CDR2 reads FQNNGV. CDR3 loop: CASSFRDTEAFF. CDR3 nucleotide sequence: TGTGCCAGCAGCTTCAGGGACACTGAAGCTTTCTTT.

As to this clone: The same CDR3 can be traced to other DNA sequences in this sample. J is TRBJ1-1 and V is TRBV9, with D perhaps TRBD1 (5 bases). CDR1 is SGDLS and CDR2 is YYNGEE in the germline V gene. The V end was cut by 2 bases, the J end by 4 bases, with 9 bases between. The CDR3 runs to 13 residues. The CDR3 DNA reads TGTGCCAGCAGCGTGCAGGGTATCACTGAAGCTTTCTTT. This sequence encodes CASSVQGITEAFF.

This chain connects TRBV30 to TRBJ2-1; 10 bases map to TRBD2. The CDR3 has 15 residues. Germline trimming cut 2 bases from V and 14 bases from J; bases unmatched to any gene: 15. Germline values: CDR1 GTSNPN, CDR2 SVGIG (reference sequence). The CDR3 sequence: CAWSSSGGATYFKFF. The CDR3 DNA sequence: TGTGCCTGGAGTTCAAGCGGGGGGGCCACTTACTTTAAGTTCTTC.

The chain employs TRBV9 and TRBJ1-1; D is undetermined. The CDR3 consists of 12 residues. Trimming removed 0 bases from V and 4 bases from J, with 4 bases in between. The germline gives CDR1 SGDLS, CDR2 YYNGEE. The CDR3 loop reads CASSVGLTEAFF. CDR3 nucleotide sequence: TGTGCCAGCAGCGTAGGTCTCACTGAAGCTTTCTTT.

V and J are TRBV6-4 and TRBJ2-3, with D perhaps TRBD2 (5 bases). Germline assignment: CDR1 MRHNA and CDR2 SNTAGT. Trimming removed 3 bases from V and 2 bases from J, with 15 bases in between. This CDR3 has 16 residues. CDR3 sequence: CASSETGGEPTDTQYF. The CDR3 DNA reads TGTGCCAGCAGTGAAACGGGTGGGGAGCCCACAGATACGCAGTATTTT.

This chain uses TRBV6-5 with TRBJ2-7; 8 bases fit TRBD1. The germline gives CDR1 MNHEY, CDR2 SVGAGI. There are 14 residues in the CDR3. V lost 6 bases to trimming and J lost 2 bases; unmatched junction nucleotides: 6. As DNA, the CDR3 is TGTGCCAGCAGCCGGACAGGGTTGGCCTACGAGCAGTACTTC. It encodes CASSRTGLAYEQYF.

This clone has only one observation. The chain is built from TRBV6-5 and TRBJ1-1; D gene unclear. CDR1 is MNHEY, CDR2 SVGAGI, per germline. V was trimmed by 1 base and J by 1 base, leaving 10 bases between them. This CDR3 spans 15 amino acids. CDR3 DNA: TGTGCCAGCAGTTACTTCTCGGTGAAGAACACTGAAGCTTTCTTT. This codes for CASSYFSVKNTEAFF.

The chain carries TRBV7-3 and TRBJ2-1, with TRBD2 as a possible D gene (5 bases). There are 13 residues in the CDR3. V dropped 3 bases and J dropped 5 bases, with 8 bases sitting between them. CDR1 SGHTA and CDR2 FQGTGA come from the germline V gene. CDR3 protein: CASSFTSNNEQFF. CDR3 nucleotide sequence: TGTGCCAGCAGCTTTACTAGTAACAATGAGCAGTTCTTC.

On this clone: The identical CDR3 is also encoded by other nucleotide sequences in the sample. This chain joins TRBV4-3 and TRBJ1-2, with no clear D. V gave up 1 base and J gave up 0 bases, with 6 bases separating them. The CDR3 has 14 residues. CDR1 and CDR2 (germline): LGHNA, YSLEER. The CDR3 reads CASSQATANYGYTF. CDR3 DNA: TGCGCCAGCAGCCAAGCAACAGCTAACTATGGCTACACCTTC.

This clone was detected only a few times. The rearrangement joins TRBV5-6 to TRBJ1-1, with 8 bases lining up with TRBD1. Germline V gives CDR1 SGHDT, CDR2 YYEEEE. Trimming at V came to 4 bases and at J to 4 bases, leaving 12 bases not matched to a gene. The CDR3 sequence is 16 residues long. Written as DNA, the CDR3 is TGTGCCAGCAGCCGGACAGGGCCTACTTGGGGCACTGAAGCTTTCTTT. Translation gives CASSRTGPTWGTEAFF. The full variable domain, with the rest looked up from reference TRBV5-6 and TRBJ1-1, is DAGVTQSPTHLIKTRGQQVTLRCSPKSGHDTVSWYQQALGQGPQFIFQYYEEEERQRGNFPDRFSGHQFPNYSSELNVNALLLGDSALYLCASSRTGPTWGTEAFFGQGTRLTVV.

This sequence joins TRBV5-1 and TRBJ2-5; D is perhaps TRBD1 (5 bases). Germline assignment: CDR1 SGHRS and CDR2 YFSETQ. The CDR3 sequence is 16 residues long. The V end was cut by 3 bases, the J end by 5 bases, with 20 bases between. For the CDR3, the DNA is TGCGCCAGCAGCTCTCCGACAGTTAGGTTAACGGAGACCCAGTACTTC. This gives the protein CASSSPTVRLTETQYF.